This TCR beta chain was recorded in a study of OX40 agonist ivuxolimab in advanced cancers. Profiled with immunoSEQ multiplex PCR; TCRdb holds only in-frame clones, not every one. The sample lists 50,000 to 75,000 clones; 85% to 90% were seen once. The V gene's germline CDR1 is SGDLS and CDR2 YYNGEE. The CDR3 is 17 amino acids. J gave up 0 bases and V 3 bases, and 9 bases lay outside the gene matches. This receptor was obtained from an adult with an advanced solid tumor such as melanoma, head and neck, liver or kidney cancer. Sequencing used CD4+ or CD8+ T cells sorted from blood, obtained in a trial of the OX40 agonist ivuxolimab. The chain is built from TRBV9 and TRBJ1-2; 9 bases are a match to TRBD1. For the CDR3, the DNA is TGTGCCAGCAGCGCAAAAGTCACAGGGGGCTCTAACTATGGCTACACCTTC. It specifies CASSAKVTGGSNYGYTF.